A selection of T cell receptor beta chains follows, all from one sample in a study of OX40 agonist ivuxolimab in advanced cancers. TCRdb's table, derived via immunoSEQ multiplex PCR, lists solely in-frame clones and lacks some. The sample carries approximately 73,000 clones, approximately 86% recorded once. The specimen was CD4+ or CD8+ T cells sorted from blood, collected in a trial of the OX40 agonist ivuxolimab. The receptors originated from an adult with an advanced solid tumor such as melanoma, head and neck, liver or kidney cancer. Both conserved end residues are trimmed from each CDR3.

ASRLDGTDTQY | TRBJ2-3 | TRBV5-1
ASSAGQTNNSPLH | TRBJ1-6 | TRBV18
ASSRGTGRTGELF | TRBJ2-2 | TRBV5-1
ASSPRDGRLNTEAF | TRBJ1-1 | TRBV18
ASSPTESSYNEQF | TRBJ2-1 | TRBV2
ASRMTSTDTQY | TRBJ2-3 | TRBV19
AWSVSENTIY | TRBJ1-3 | TRBV30
ASSQDRQINSPLH | TRBJ1-6 | TRBV4-2
ASGTPFSGNTIY | TRBJ1-3 | TRBV28
ASSLDVGQGGGANVLT | TRBJ2-6 | TRBV5-4
ASSRGQGNQPQH | TRBJ1-5 | TRBV2
ASGRGHNYGYT | TRBJ1-2 | TRBV27
ASRERGQGYEKLF | TRBJ1-4 | TRBV4-1
ARWDIPYEQY | TRBJ2-7 | TRBV23-1
ASSLTGGTYEQY | TRBJ2-7 | TRBV5-6
ASSYSGSYSNQPQH | TRBJ1-5 | TRBV6-5
AWSLSSYNSPLH | TRBJ1-6 | TRBV30
AWSVVGNTEAF | TRBJ1-1 | TRBV30
ASSLGQGLSTGELF | TRBJ2-2 | TRBV23-1
ASKPGQGEETQY | TRBJ2-5 | TRBV5-1
ASGLDRGNTEAF | TRBJ1-1 | TRBV12-5
ASSMLVVGRDTEAF | TRBJ1-1 | TRBV19
ASSLGRNNEQF | TRBJ2-1 | TRBV28
ASSYNGETQY | TRBJ2-5 | TRBV6-5
ASSLTGGFAKNIQY | TRBJ2-4 | TRBV7-8
ASSPSSTDTQY | TRBJ2-3 | TRBV19
AWSVGGNIQY | TRBJ2-4 | TRBV30
AWNIQRNGYT | TRBJ1-2 | TRBV30
ASNEGTEQY | TRBJ2-7 | TRBV19
SVASGGEETQY | TRBJ2-5 | TRBV29-1
ASSEASGDTQY | TRBJ2-3 | TRBV10-1
ASSQRTGGGQY | TRBJ2-7 | TRBV6-5
ASSPRQTPEAF | TRBJ1-1 | TRBV18
ASSEAGIGSYEQY | TRBJ2-7 | TRBV2
AWRGQGKQGSYNEQF | TRBJ2-1 | TRBV30
ASSFGQEGEKLF | TRBJ1-4 | TRBV5-1
ASSQTGVNEQF | TRBJ2-1 | TRBV18
ASSDVGQLNYEQY | TRBJ2-7 | TRBV10-2
ASSPMGGSGYT | TRBJ1-2 | TRBV9
ASSLGGTGVSEKLF | TRBJ1-4 | TRBV5-1
ASSRTNYQETQY | TRBJ2-5 | TRBV6-5
ASSLWAAQETQY | TRBJ2-5 | TRBV7-9